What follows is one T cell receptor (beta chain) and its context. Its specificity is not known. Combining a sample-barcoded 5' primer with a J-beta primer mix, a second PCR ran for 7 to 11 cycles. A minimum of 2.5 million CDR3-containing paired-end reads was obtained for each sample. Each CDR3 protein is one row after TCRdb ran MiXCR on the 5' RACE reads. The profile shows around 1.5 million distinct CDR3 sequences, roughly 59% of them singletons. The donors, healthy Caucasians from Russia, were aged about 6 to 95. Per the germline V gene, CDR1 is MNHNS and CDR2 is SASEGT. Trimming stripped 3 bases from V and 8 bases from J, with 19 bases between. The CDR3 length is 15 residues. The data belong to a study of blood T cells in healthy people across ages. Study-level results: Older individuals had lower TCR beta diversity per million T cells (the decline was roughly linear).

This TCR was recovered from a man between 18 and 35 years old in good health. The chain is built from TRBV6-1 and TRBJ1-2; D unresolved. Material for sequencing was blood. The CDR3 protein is CASSEGEGWPRGYTF. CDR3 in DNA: TGTGCCAGCAGTGAGGGTGAGGGTTGGCCGCGGGGCTACACCTTC.